The following is a TCR beta chain sequence with its context. This sample stems from a study of CD8+CD57+ T cells in acquired aplastic anemia. Using genomic DNA as the template, TCR beta VDJ and CDR3 profiling was carried out. TCRdb re-analysed the reads in MiXCR, keeping a single row per CDR3 protein. The sample shows 190,000 or so distinct CDR3 sequences, about 59% of them seen only once. The germline gives CDR1 SGHTA, CDR2 FQGNSA. Trimming cost V 5 bases and J 4 bases, with 14 bases left between them. The length of the CDR3 is 14 residues. Sequencing was performed on sorted CD4+, CD8+, or CD8+CD57+ T cells (not recorded which) from PBMCs. This receptor was obtained from a human donor in good health. The chain carries TRBV7-2 and TRBJ2-5, with D possibly TRBD2 on 5 matching bases. The CDR3 DNA is TGTGCCAGCAGCCTAGGGCCCCGGGGAGAGACCCAGTACTTC. This encodes CASSLGPRGETQYF.